This T cell receptor beta chain was captured by sequencing in a study of radiotherapy plus CTLA-4 blockade in lung cancer. With regard to this clone: This same CDR3 is encoded by further DNA sequences in the sample.

Method: immunoSEQ multiplex PCR; TCRdb's copy keeps in-frame clones and lacks some. The table lists about 98,000 clones, 82% of them singletons. The V and J ends lost 4 bases and 0 bases respectively, with 9 bases between them. The CDR3 runs to 14 residues. Germline CDR1 reads SGHRS; CDR2 reads YFSETQ. The sequencing used peripheral blood, collected from a patient treated with radiotherapy plus ipilimumab. The rearrangement links TRBV5-1 to TRBJ2-3, with TRBD1 as a possible D gene (6 bases). The TCR originated in a human donor with non-small cell lung cancer who had a partial response to radiotherapy plus ipilimumab. For the CDR3, the DNA is TGCGCCAGCAGCCCGGACAGAAGCACAGATACGCAGTATTTT. Residues: CASSPDRSTDTQYF.